The 28 T cell receptor beta chains below come from one sample, sequenced in a study of human T cells and chemical hapten exposure. The time point here: patch test 1, 2 weeks after DPC sensitization. The treatment is: therapeutic diphenylcyclopropenone sensitization with weekly scalp DPC. Each CDR3 protein is one row after TCRdb ran MiXCR on the RACE reads. There are fewer than 500,000 distinct CDR3 sequences in the sample; about 4.8% occur only once, and approximately 2.5% lies in the top ten. The source material was whole blood, sampled in connection with sensitization to the hapten diphenylcyclopropenone (DPC). The receptors stem from a woman aged 45-59 years with alopecia areata. Some clones in this sample may be carry-over from other donors' samples.

This chain connects TRBV2 to TRBJ2-1, with 7 positions matching TRBD2. CDR1 and CDR2 from the germline V gene are SNHLY and FYNNEI. The CDR3 loop spans 15 amino acids. The V segment lost 6 bases and the J segment 6 bases; nucleotides outside the gene matches: 11. The CDR3 loop reads CASRGGSAPVNEQFF. DNA for the CDR3: TGTGCCAGCAGGGGGGGGAGTGCCCCCGTCAATGAGCAGTTCTTC.

This clonotype has at least ten counts. V usage is TRBV7-9 and J usage is TRBJ2-2, with 7 nucleotides matching TRBD1. Germline CDR1 reads SEHNR; CDR2 reads FQNEAQ (reference sequence). This CDR3 spans 16 amino acids. V was clipped by 5 bases and J by 0 bases; unmatched bases: 6. CDR3 region: CASSGPDRTNTGELFF. DNA for the CDR3: TGTGCCAGCAGCGGACCGGACAGGACGAACACCGGGGAGCTGTTTTTT.

This chain joins TRBV2 and TRBJ1-2; TRBD1 agrees at 8 bases. The CDR3 is 14 residues long. The V gene end was trimmed by 3 bases and the J gene end by 2 bases; junction bases not matched to a gene: 2. The germline V gene has CDR1 SNHLY and CDR2 FYNNEI. CDR3 in DNA: TGTGCCAGCAGTGATCCAGGGGGCAACTATGGCTACACCTTC. Translation: CASSDPGGNYGYTF.

This chain connects TRBV29-1 to TRBJ1-2; no firm D call. The CDR3 totals 12 residues. Germline V gives CDR1 SQVTM, CDR2 ANQGSEA. With 0 bases removed from V and 3 bases from J, the gap between germline ends came to 5 bases. The CDR3 reads CSVEDRDYGYTF. The CDR3 DNA follows: TGCAGCGTTGAAGATAGGGACTATGGCTACACCTTC.

The chain has TRBV9 and TRBJ2-1; D is uncertain. The V gene lost 2 bases and the J gene lost 3 bases, with 6 bases spanning the gap. The CDR3 covers 13 residues. CDR1 is SGDLS, CDR2 YYNGEE, per germline. The CDR3 protein is CASSVSGYNEQFF. The DNA for the CDR3 is TGTGCCAGCAGCGTCTCCGGCTACAATGAGCAGTTCTTC.

The sample holds many counts of this clonotype. The chain joins TRBV7-2 to TRBJ2-1; D possibly uses TRBD1 or TRBD2 (5 bases each). The CDR3 sequence is 12 residues long. The V end was cut by 4 bases, the J end by 14 bases, with 15 bases between. CDR1 and CDR2 (germline): SGHTA, FQGNSA. In DNA form, the CDR3 reads TGTGCCAGCAGCTCTTACCCCCGAGGGGAGTTCTTC. This gives the protein CASSSYPRGEFF.

This clonotype was seen more than once but under ten times. The chain is built from TRBV14 and TRBJ2-5; TRBD2 might be the D (6 bases). In germline, CDR1 is SGHDN, CDR2 FVKESK. V was pared by 2 bases and J by 7 bases, with 17 bases between. This CDR3 comprises 15 residues. CDR3 protein: CASSQRAGRTGTQYF. In DNA form, the CDR3 reads TGTGCCAGCAGCCAAAGAGCGGGTCGAACGGGGACCCAGTACTTC. Combining the CDR3 with reference TRBV14 and TRBJ2-5 gives the whole variable domain EAGVTQFPSHSVIEKGQTVTLRCDPISGHDNLYWYRRVMGKEIKFLLHFVKESKQDESGMPNNRFLAERTGGTYSTLKVQPAELEDSGVYFCASSQRAGRTGTQYFGPGTRLLVL.

This clonotype showed up many times. V and J are TRBV27 and TRBJ1-5; D remains unclear. V was shortened by 5 bases and J by 6 bases, with 11 bases between the two germline ends. Per germline, CDR1 MNHEY and CDR2 SMNVEV (reference sequence). The CDR3 has 13 residues. The CDR3 region is CASSRGDGQPQHF. The DNA of the CDR3 is TGTGCCAGCAGTCGTGGGGATGGTCAGCCCCAGCATTTT.

This clonotype occurred many times. The chain employs TRBV18 and TRBJ1-2; 7 nucleotides align to TRBD1. The CDR3 is made up of 15 amino acids. Germline values: CDR1 KGHSH, CDR2 LQKENI. The V gene end was trimmed by 4 bases and the J gene end by 2 bases; junction bases not matched to a gene: 7. The CDR3 DNA reads as TGTGCCAGCTCACAGGGGGCAGCCACGAACTATGGCTACACCTTC. This encodes CASSQGAATNYGYTF. Variable domain in full (rest from reference TRBV18 and TRBJ1-2): NAGVMQNPRHLVRRRGQEARLRCSPMKGHSHVYWYRQLPEEGLKFMVYLQKENIIDESGMPKERFSAEFPKEGPSILRIQQVVRGDSAAYFCASSQGAATNYGYTFGSGTRLTVV.

Ten or more counts support this clonotype. CDR3 nucleotides: TGTGCCAGCAGCGCCGGCGGGAGTCCGGAGCAGTACTTC. This gives the protein CASSAGGSPEQYF. This sequence joins TRBV9 and TRBJ2-7; TRBD2 aligns across 7 bases. This CDR3 has 13 amino acids. J gave up 7 bases and V 3 bases, and 7 bases lay outside the gene matches. Germline-derived CDR1 and CDR2 are SGDLS and YYNGEE.

This clonotype has at least ten counts. The chain links TRBV24-1 to TRBJ1-5; weak D call: TRBD1 (5 bases). The V gene lost 5 bases and the J gene lost 4 bases, with 17 bases spanning the gap. Germline V gives CDR1 KGHDR, CDR2 SFDVKD. This CDR3 contains 16 residues. Here the CDR3 reads CATSVPHRRTNQPQHF. CDR3 DNA sequence: TGTGCCACCAGTGTACCCCACAGGCGAACTAATCAGCCCCAGCATTTT.

This clonotype has only a few counts. The chain employs TRBV2 and TRBJ2-1; no definite D call. Trimming pared 7 bases from V and 0 bases from J, leaving 10 bases between. The germline V gene encodes CDR1 SNHLY and CDR2 FYNNEI. This CDR3 has 14 residues. CDR3 amino acids: CASKKTSSYNEQFF. CDR3 coding DNA: TGTGCCAGCAAAAAGACCAGCTCCTACAATGAGCAGTTCTTC.

This clonotype was detected many times. This chain links TRBV9 with TRBJ1-4; the D gene is possibly TRBD1 (5 bases). V shed 3 bases and J shed 6 bases, with 12 bases lying between them. CDR3 length equals 14 residues. CDR1 is SGDLS and CDR2 is YYNGEE in the germline V gene. The CDR3 loop is CASSGGDRHEKLFF. CDR3 DNA: TGTGCCAGCAGCGGGGGGGATAGGCATGAAAAACTGTTTTTT.

The table lists this clonotype with many counts. CDR3 sequence reads: CASSPLARNTEAFF. As DNA, the CDR3 is TGTGCCAGCAGTCCCCTGGCGAGGAACACTGAAGCTTTCTTT. V gene TRBV12-3 or TRBV12-4 combines with J gene TRBJ1-1; D unresolved. Trimming stripped 5 bases from V and 1 base from J, with 11 bases between. The CDR3 spans 14 residues.

Ten or more counts support this clonotype. The chain uses TRBV6-1 and TRBJ1-4; TRBD1 matches 7 bases. The J segment lost 0 bases and the V segment lost 6 bases, leaving 7 bases of the junction unmatched. CDR1 is MNHNS, CDR2 SASEGT, per germline. The length of the CDR3 is 16 residues. The CDR3 DNA follows: TGTGCCAGCAGACGGGGACAGCTTGCAACTAATGAAAAACTGTTTTTT. It translates to CASRRGQLATNEKLFF.

The chain carries TRBV7-9 and TRBJ2-2, with 11 bases identical to TRBD1. The CDR3 has 16 residues. Germline assignment: CDR1 SEHNR and CDR2 FQNEAQ (reference sequence). V was pared by 5 bases and J by 4 bases, with 6 bases of the junction left unmatched. CDR3 residues: CASSPPGTGGTGELFF. CDR3 coding DNA: TGTGCCAGCAGCCCCCCCGGGACAGGGGGCACCGGGGAGCTGTTTTTT.

Ten or more counts support this clonotype. The genes are TRBV7-8 and TRBJ2-2; D is perhaps TRBD2 (6 bases). Germline assignment: CDR1 SGHVS and CDR2 FQNEAQ. This CDR3 is built from 12 residues. V lost 11 bases, J lost 3 bases, and 10 bases lay in between. The CDR3 region has the DNA TGTGCCCATTGGGGGGACACCGGGGAGCTGTTTTTT. Protein: CAHWGDTGELFF.

Concerning this clonotype itself: With a much larger clone just one base away, this may be a read error. The V and J genes are TRBV7-2 and TRBJ2-4; TRBD2 aligns across 10 bases. The CDR3 sequence is 14 residues long. With 5 bases clipped from V and 6 bases from J, the junction kept 4 bases outside the gene matches. Germline loops: CDR1 SGHTA, CDR2 FQGNSA. CDR3 nucleotides: TGTGCCAGCAGCCTAGGACTAGCGGTAAACATTCAGTACTTC. Protein sequence: CASSLGLAVNIQYF.

This clonotype was recorded many times. V usage is TRBV12-3 or TRBV12-4 and J usage is TRBJ1-5; possibly TRBD1 for D (5 bases). The CDR3 consists of 14 residues. The V gene lost 6 bases and the J gene lost 2 bases, with 11 bases spanning the gap. For the CDR3, the DNA is TGTGCCAGCAGCCAGGGTTTTGGCAATCAGCCCCAGCATTTT. Residues: CASSQGFGNQPQHF.

This clonotype occurred once. The CDR3, as DNA: TGTGCCAGCAGTTTCCCCCTAGCGGGTAATGAGCAGTTCTTC. Translation: CASSFPLAGNEQFF. This chain uses TRBV27 with TRBJ2-1; 8 bases align to TRBD2. Trimming removed 3 bases from V and 7 bases from J; junction bases left unmatched: 5. Germline V gene sequence: CDR1 MNHEY, CDR2 SMNVEV (reference sequence). The CDR3 is 14 amino acids.

This clonotype was counted at least ten times. The chain couples TRBV29-1 to TRBJ1-3; the D gene is possibly TRBD1 (6 bases). The CDR3 has 13 residues. Per germline, CDR1 SQVTM and CDR2 ANQGSEA. Trimming took off 6 bases at V and 3 bases at J, with 12 bases between the two ends. The CDR3 DNA is TGCAGCGTCACACAGGGCTATGGAAACACCATATATTTT. Protein product: CSVTQGYGNTIYF.

This clonotype was found a few times. This sequence joins TRBV3-1 and TRBJ2-2; no reliable D call. CDR1 and CDR2 (germline): LGHDT, YNNKEL (reference sequence). The CDR3 length is 15 residues. V was shortened by 5 bases and J by 7 bases, with 17 bases between the two germline ends. CDR3 in DNA: TGTGCCAGCAGCGGCCTAGGAGCAGAAATCGGGGAGCTGTTTTTT. It translates to CASSGLGAEIGELFF.

This clonotype was detected many times. The V and J genes are TRBV28 and TRBJ1-4; 8 nucleotides align to TRBD1. In germline, CDR1 is MDHEN, CDR2 SYDVKM. The CDR3 totals 15 residues. V was pared by 5 bases and J by 8 bases, with 10 bases of the junction left unmatched. The CDR3 DNA is TGTGCCAGCAGTACAGAAACACGGGACAGGGAAAAACTGTTTTTT. It is translated as CASSTETRDREKLFF.

The J gene is TRBJ1-4, the V gene TRBV7-8; 10 nucleotides line up with TRBD1. Germline trimming cut 5 bases from V and 3 bases from J; bases unmatched to any gene: 9. CDR3 length: 17 amino acids. The V gene's germline CDR1 is SGHVS and CDR2 FQNEAQ. This CDR3 reads CASSPRGTGVSNEKLFF. CDR3 sequence (DNA): TGTGCCAGCAGCCCCCGAGGGACAGGGGTCTCTAATGAAAAACTGTTTTTT.

This clonotype was detected ten times or more. The J gene is TRBJ1-4, the V gene TRBV6-6; 7 positions agree with TRBD1. The germline V gene has CDR1 MNHNY and CDR2 SVGAGI (reference sequence). This CDR3 has 14 residues. V gave up 6 bases and J gave up 5 bases; unmatched junction bases: 6. CDR3 residues: CASRILTGNEKLFF. CDR3 DNA sequence: TGTGCCAGCAGGATCCTGACAGGGAATGAAAAACTGTTTTTT.

This clonotype was detected many times. The chain is built from TRBV29-1 and TRBJ2-2, with 7 bases identical to TRBD1. The length of the CDR3 is 13 residues. Trimming cost V 7 bases and J 4 bases; bases outside gene matches: 6. CDR1 SQVTM and CDR2 ANQGSEA come from the germline V gene. CDR3 in amino acids: CSARDSRTGELFF. CDR3 in DNA: TGCAGCGCCCGGGACAGCCGCACCGGGGAGCTGTTTTTT.

V is TRBV7-2 and J is TRBJ2-2, with D perhaps matching TRBD1 (5 bases). From germline, CDR1 is SGHTA and CDR2 FQGNSA. The CDR3 has 15 amino acids. The germline V and J ends were trimmed by 1 base and 5 bases, with 11 bases remaining between them. This CDR3 is CASSLEGPRTGELFF. CDR3 bases: TGTGCCAGCAGCTTAGAGGGGCCGAGGACCGGGGAGCTGTTTTTT.

This clonotype was counted many times. The chain carries TRBV20-1 and TRBJ1-3, with a weak D call TRBD1 (5 bases). Germline V CDR1 and CDR2: DFQATT, SNEGSKA (reference sequence). This CDR3 contains 14 residues. V lost 6 bases to trimming and J lost 0 bases, with 12 bases between them. Here the CDR3 reads CSAFGHHSGNTIYF. The CDR3 region has the DNA TGCAGTGCCTTTGGACACCACTCTGGAAACACCATATATTTT.